This T cell receptor (beta chain) comes out of a study of T cell responses to AZD1222 COVID-19 vaccine. As concerns this clone: What it binds is unknown.

Study outcomes and limitations: In all cases, repertoires were sampled only after the peak T cell response. Only five or six AZD1222 recipients tested seropositive at baseline. Spike-wide coverage was observed for vaccine-associated CD4 TCRs, with dominant responses at 160-218 and 743-854.

Repertoires were generated with immunoSEQ multiplex PCR, while TCRdb's copy carries only in-frame clones and drops some. The data show 130,000 to 150,000 clones, with 80% to 95% seen just once and over 1.5% held by the top ten. The material sequenced was peripheral blood, taken on day 0 of AZD1222 vaccination. The receptor comes from an adult in good health.

This CDR3 is CASSLDSNYGYTF. The CDR3 DNA reads TGTGCCAGCAGTCTCGACAGTAACTATGGCTACACCTTC. V and J are TRBV28 and TRBJ1-2, with D tentatively TRBD1 (5 bases). The CDR3 totals 13 residues. Per germline, CDR1 MDHEN and CDR2 SYDVKM. Trimming cost V 5 bases and J 1 base, with 8 bases left between them.